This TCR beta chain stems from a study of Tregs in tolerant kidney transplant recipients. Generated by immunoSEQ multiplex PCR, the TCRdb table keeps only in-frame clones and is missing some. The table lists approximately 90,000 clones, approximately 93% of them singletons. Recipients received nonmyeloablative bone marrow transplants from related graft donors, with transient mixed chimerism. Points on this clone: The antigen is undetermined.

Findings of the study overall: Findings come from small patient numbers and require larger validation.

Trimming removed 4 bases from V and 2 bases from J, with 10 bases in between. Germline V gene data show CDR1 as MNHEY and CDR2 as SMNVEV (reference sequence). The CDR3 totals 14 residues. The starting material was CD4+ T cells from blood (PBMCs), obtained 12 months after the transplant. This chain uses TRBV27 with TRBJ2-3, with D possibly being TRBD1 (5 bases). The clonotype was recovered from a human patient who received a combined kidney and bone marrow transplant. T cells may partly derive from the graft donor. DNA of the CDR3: TGTGCCAGCAGTTGGCAGGGTTACACAGATACGCAGTATTTT. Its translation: CASSWQGYTDTQYF.